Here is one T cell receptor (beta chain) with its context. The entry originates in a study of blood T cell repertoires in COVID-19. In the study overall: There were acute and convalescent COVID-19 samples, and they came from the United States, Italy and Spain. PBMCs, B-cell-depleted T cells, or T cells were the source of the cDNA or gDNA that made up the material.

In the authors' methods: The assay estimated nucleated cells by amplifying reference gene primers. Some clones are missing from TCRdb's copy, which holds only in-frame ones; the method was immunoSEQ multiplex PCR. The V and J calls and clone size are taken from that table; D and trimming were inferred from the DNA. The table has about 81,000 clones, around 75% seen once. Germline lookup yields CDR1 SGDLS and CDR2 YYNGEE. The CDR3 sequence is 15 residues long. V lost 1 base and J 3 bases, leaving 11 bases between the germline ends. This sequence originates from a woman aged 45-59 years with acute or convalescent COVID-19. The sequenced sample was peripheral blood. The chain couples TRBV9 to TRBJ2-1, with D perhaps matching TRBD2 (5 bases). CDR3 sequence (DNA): TGTGCCAGCAGCGTATCCGGGAATAACTACAATGAGCAGTTCTTC. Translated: CASSVSGNNYNEQFF. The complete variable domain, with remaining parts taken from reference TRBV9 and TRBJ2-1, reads DSGVTQTPKHLITATGQRVTLRCSPRSGDLSVYWYQQSLDQGLQFLIQYYNGEERAKGNILERFSAQQFPDLHSELNLSSLELGDSALYFCASSVSGNNYNEQFFGPGTRLTVL.